Below, one TCR beta chain is given with its context. Its antigen remains unknown. The data derive from a study of T cells in narcolepsy. Across the study: Donors had narcolepsy type 1 or type 2, or were healthy controls. Study results and limitations: Blood of same and different patients, but not healthy controls, reportedly held recurring autoreactive clonotypes. Some memory CD4+ repertoires had no autoreactive clone sequences.

The table came from immunoSEQ multiplex PCR; TCRdb's copy has only in-frame clones and leaves some out. The sample consists of 25,000 to 35,000 clones, approximately 85% of them appearing once. Trimming removed 3 bases from V and 2 bases from J, with 14 bases in between. Per the germline V gene, CDR1 is LGHNA and CDR2 is YNFKEQ. The length of the CDR3 is 16 residues. Sequencing was carried out using memory (CD45RA-) CD4+ T cells from blood. This receptor was obtained from a human donor in good health. V is TRBV4-2 and J is TRBJ1-3; perhaps TRBD1 as D (6 bases). CDR3 in amino acids: CASSQEGTSAGNTIYF. The CDR3 DNA is TGTGCCAGCAGCCAGGAGGGGACATCAGCTGGAAACACCATATATTTT.